One and the same sample provided the 30 T cell receptor beta chains below, sequenced in a study of OX40 agonist ivuxolimab in advanced cancers. The library relied on the immunoSEQ multiplex PCR assay. Here the immuneACCESS table is served through TCRdb, limited to in-frame sequences with V and J called. Missing clones are a known gap in these copies; in checked studies unresolved V genes cover under half, and the rest lacks a known reason. This sample comprises some 71,000 clones, about nine tenths of them detected only once. Under 3.5% of the sample lies in the top ten. The specimen was CD4+ or CD8+ T cells sorted from blood, collected in a trial of the OX40 agonist ivuxolimab. The receptor set was obtained from an adult with an advanced solid tumor such as melanoma, head and neck, liver or kidney cancer.

The V and J genes are TRBV4-1 and TRBJ2-2; D is tentatively TRBD1 or TRBD2 (6 bases each). Germline V lookup: CDR1 MGHRA, CDR2 YSYEKL. This CDR3 contains 17 residues. Trimming took 4 bases from V and 0 from J, leaving 15 bases between them. CDR3 loop: CASSPKGGFPNTGELFF. The CDR3 nucleotides read TGCGCCAGCAGCCCCAAGGGGGGCTTTCCGAACACCGGGGAGCTGTTTTTT.

The rearrangement links TRBV5-6 to TRBJ1-2, with D unclear. The CDR3 is 13 residues long. Germline V gene sequence: CDR1 SGHDT, CDR2 YYEEEE. The V gene lost 2 bases and the J gene lost 4 bases, with 9 bases spanning the gap. This chain's CDR3 is CASSFPAGYGYTF. In nucleotides, the CDR3 is TGTGCCAGCAGCTTCCCTGCTGGCTATGGCTACACCTTC.

The chain combines TRBV2 with TRBJ1-4; 7 bases line up with TRBD1. This CDR3 comprises 14 residues. The germline V gene has CDR1 SNHLY and CDR2 FYNNEI. V lost 5 bases, J lost 4 bases, and 4 bases stayed unmatched. CDR3: CASSRGQNNEKLFF. In nucleotides, the CDR3 is TGTGCCAGCAGTAGGGGGCAGAATAATGAAAAACTGTTTTTT.

This clone was detected a few times. V is TRBV6-5 and J is TRBJ1-6, with 7 nucleotides matching TRBD1. V shed 2 bases, J shed 11 bases, and the junction held 6 bases outside the gene matches. The germline V gene has CDR1 MNHEY and CDR2 SVGAGI. The CDR3 runs 14 residues. CDR3 nucleotide sequence: TGTGCCAGCAGTTACAGGGGGCCAGGGCCACCCCTCCACTTT. Amino acid sequence: CASSYRGPGPPLHF.

A single count supports this clone. The V call is TRBV5-1, the J call TRBJ1-4; the D is unclear. The CDR3 runs 16 residues. V was clipped by 1 base and J by 4 bases, with 14 bases between them. From germline, CDR1 is SGHRS and CDR2 YFSETQ. The CDR3, as DNA: TGCGCCAGCAGCTTGAGAATGAGGGAGGATAATGAAAAACTGTTTTTT. Amino acids: CASSLRMREDNEKLFF.

The V and J genes are TRBV5-5 and TRBJ1-5; D is possibly TRBD1 (5 bases). CDR1 is SGHKS, CDR2 YYEKEE, per germline (reference sequence). The V end lost 4 bases, the J end lost 7 bases, and 21 bases lay between the germline ends. The CDR3 covers 16 residues. Here the CDR3 DNA reads TGTGCCAGCAGCCGCGGGGCGTTCGGGTCGGGACAGCCCCAGCATTTT. It specifies CASSRGAFGSGQPQHF.

This sequence joins TRBV2 and TRBJ2-2, with 7 bases identical to TRBD2. The CDR3 runs to 15 residues. V was clipped by 5 bases and J by 4 bases; unmatched bases: 7. Germline V gives CDR1 SNHLY, CDR2 FYNNEI. The CDR3, as DNA: TGTGCCAGCAGTTGGTCTAGCGGCGGCACCGGGGAGCTGTTTTTT. It encodes CASSWSSGGTGELFF. Filled out from reference TRBV2 and TRBJ2-2, the complete variable domain reads EPEVTQTPSHQVTQMGQEVILRCVPISNHLYFYWYRQILGQKVEFLVSFYNNEISEKSEIFDDQFSVERPDGSNFTLKIRSTKLEDSAMYFCASSWSSGGTGELFFGEGSRLTVL.

V and J are TRBV5-1 and TRBJ2-2; unclear D gene. The CDR3 runs to 13 residues. V was shortened by 0 bases and J by 7 bases, with 7 bases between the two germline ends. From germline, CDR1 is SGHRS and CDR2 YFSETQ. The CDR3 sequence: CASSLGGSGELFF. In DNA, the CDR3 is TGCGCCAGCAGCTTGGGGGGAAGCGGGGAGCTGTTTTTT. The full variable domain, its missing parts supplied by reference TRBV5-1 and TRBJ2-2, is KAGVTQTPRYLIKTRGQQVTLSCSPISGHRSVSWYQQTPGQGLQFLFEYFSETQRNKGNFPGRFSGRQFSNSRSEMNVSTLELGDSALYLCASSLGGSGELFFGEGSRLTVL.

This clone was recorded only once. The chain has TRBV7-6 and TRBJ2-7; TRBD2 agrees at 12 bases. J was trimmed by 5 bases and V by 6 bases; bases with no gene match: 8. The CDR3 length is 15 residues. Germline V gene data show CDR1 as SGHVS and CDR2 as FNYEAQ. The CDR3 sequence is CASSRLAGGPNEQYF. In DNA form, the CDR3 reads TGTGCCAGCAGTCGGCTAGCGGGGGGGCCAAACGAGCAGTACTTC. Variable domain in full (rest from reference TRBV7-6 and TRBJ2-7): GAGVSQSPRYKVTKRGQDVALRCDPISGHVSLYWYRQALGQGPEFLTYFNYEAQQDKSGLPNDRFSAERPEGSISTLTIQRTEQRDSAMYRCASSRLAGGPNEQYFGPGTRLTVT.

This clone occurred a few times. The chain links TRBV7-2 to TRBJ2-5; D is ambiguous. The CDR3 length is 13 residues. V lost 2 bases to trimming and J lost 5 bases, with 9 bases between them. CDR1 is SGHTA and CDR2 is FQGNSA in the germline V gene. CDR3 nucleotide sequence: TGTGCCAGCAGCTTATCTTTGGGGGAGACCCAGTACTTC. It specifies CASSLSLGETQYF.

The chain couples TRBV6-6 to TRBJ1-1; no firm D call. Trimming left V 2 bases short and J 10 bases short, with 14 bases between. This CDR3 is 13 amino acids long. Germline V gene sequence: CDR1 MNHNY, CDR2 SVGAGI (reference sequence). Written as DNA, the CDR3 is TGTGCCAGCAGTTACCCACGGGCCCGGGGAGCTTTCTTT. This gives the protein CASSYPRARGAFF.

The chain uses TRBV6-5 and TRBJ1-6; D not resolved. Germline CDR1 is MNHEY and CDR2 is SVGAGI. The CDR3 loop spans 16 amino acids. The ends were cut back, 2 bases at V and 2 bases at J, with 10 bases in the middle. CDR3 residues: CASSYGQAPYNSPLHF. DNA of the CDR3: TGTGCCAGCAGTTACGGGCAGGCCCCCTATAATTCACCCCTCCACTTT.

The chain combines TRBV29-1 with TRBJ2-5, with TRBD2 matching 7 bases. The CDR3 sequence is 14 residues long. The germline V gene encodes CDR1 SQVTM and CDR2 ANQGSEA. V shed 3 bases, J shed 4 bases, and the junction held 8 bases outside the gene matches. The CDR3 spells CSVDGRGIGETQYF. For the CDR3, the DNA is TGCAGCGTTGACGGGCGGGGGATCGGAGAGACCCAGTACTTC.

V usage is TRBV5-6 and J usage is TRBJ2-1; 10 nucleotides align to TRBD1. The V gene end was trimmed by 4 bases and the J gene end by 5 bases; junction bases not matched to a gene: 6. The CDR3 consists of 15 residues. Germline assignment: CDR1 SGHDT and CDR2 YYEEEE. In DNA form, the CDR3 reads TGTGCCAGCAGCCCCCGGACAGGGGGTAACAATGAGCAGTTCTTC. Amino acid sequence: CASSPRTGGNNEQFF. The full variable domain, rest sourced from reference TRBV5-6 and TRBJ2-1, is DAGVTQSPTHLIKTRGQQVTLRCSPKSGHDTVSWYQQALGQGPQFIFQYYEEEERQRGNFPDRFSGHQFPNYSSELNVNALLLGDSALYLCASSPRTGGNNEQFFGPGTRLTVL.

This clone was counted a few times. The V and J genes are TRBV6-1 and TRBJ1-1, with D possibly matching TRBD1 (5 bases). The CDR3 sequence is 15 residues long. Germline V gene lookup returns CDR1 MNHNS and CDR2 SASEGT. Trimming left V 0 bases short and J 3 bases short, with 11 bases between. The CDR3 nucleotides are TGTGCCAGCAGTGAAGCAGAGGGGAGCCACACTGAAGCTTTCTTT. Translated: CASSEAEGSHTEAFF.

J is TRBJ1-1 and V is TRBV7-3, with no clear D. The CDR3 spans 14 residues. Germline CDR1 SGHTA, CDR2 FQGTGA. V was pared by 3 bases and J by 2 bases, with 10 bases between. CDR3 nucleotide sequence: TGTGCCAGCAGCTTGGAGAGGGTTAACACTGAAGCTTTCTTT. Translating gives CASSLERVNTEAFF.

V and J are TRBV28 and TRBJ2-7, with D perhaps TRBD1 or TRBD2 (5 bases each). CDR3 length: 12 amino acids. Germline assignment: CDR1 MDHEN and CDR2 SYDVKM. Trimming cost V 6 bases and J 3 bases, with 9 bases left between them. The CDR3 loop reads CASRLGVYEQYF. In DNA form, the CDR3 reads TGTGCCAGCAGATTGGGGGTCTACGAGCAGTACTTC. Full variable domain (remainder filled in from reference TRBV28 and TRBJ2-7): DVKVTQSSRYLVKRTGEKVFLECVQDMDHENMFWYRQDPGLGLRLIYFSYDVKMKEKGDIPEGYSVSREKKERFSLILESASTNQTSMYLCASRLGVYEQYFGPGTRLTVT.

The V call is TRBV6-5, the J call TRBJ1-1; D not resolved. Deletions cut 0 bases from V and 0 bases from J, with 8 bases between. CDR1 and CDR2 from the germline V gene are MNHEY and SVGAGI. The CDR3 loop spans 15 amino acids. CDR3 DNA sequence: TGTGCCAGCAGTTACTCGAGAAGGATGAACACTGAAGCTTTCTTT. This gives the protein CASSYSRRMNTEAFF.

The chain combines TRBV13 with TRBJ1-2, with no clear D. This CDR3 spans 14 amino acids. Germline V CDR1 and CDR2: PRHDT, FYEKMQ (reference sequence). V lost 7 bases and J lost 4, with 16 bases in between. The chain's CDR3 is CASTLLGRLYGYTF. The CDR3 nucleotides read TGTGCCAGCACTCTTCTCGGGCGTCTCTATGGCTACACCTTC.

This chain uses TRBV5-1 with TRBJ1-5; 10 bases agree with TRBD1. The CDR3 sequence is 15 residues long. The ends lost 3 bases at V and 5 bases at J; junction bases unmatched: 5. Germline CDR1 reads SGHRS; CDR2 reads YFSETQ. The CDR3 bases are TGCGCCAGCAGCTACTCCGGGACAGGGGATCAGCCCCAGCATTTT. Protein: CASSYSGTGDQPQHF. Variable domain in full (rest from reference TRBV5-1 and TRBJ1-5): KAGVTQTPRYLIKTRGQQVTLSCSPISGHRSVSWYQQTPGQGLQFLFEYFSETQRNKGNFPGRFSGRQFSNSRSEMNVSTLELGDSALYLCASSYSGTGDQPQHFGDGTRLSIL.

This clone was recorded a few times. CDR3: CASSQGDTEAFF. The CDR3 bases are TGTGCCAGCAGCCAAGGGGACACTGAAGCTTTCTTT. The rearrangement uses TRBV4-2 and TRBJ1-1, with no clear D. This CDR3 is built from 12 residues. Trimming stripped 1 base from V and 3 bases from J, with 3 bases between. Germline V gene lookup returns CDR1 LGHNA and CDR2 YNFKEQ.

The genes are TRBV28 and TRBJ1-3; 8 bases agree with TRBD1. The CDR3 spans 15 residues. The germline V gene has CDR1 MDHEN and CDR2 SYDVKM. J lost 0 bases, V lost 6 bases, and 4 bases had no gene match. The CDR3 reads CASRTGGISGNTIYF. The CDR3 DNA is TGTGCCAGCAGAACAGGGGGAATCTCTGGAAACACCATATATTTT.

This sequence joins TRBV9 and TRBJ1-6; maybe TRBD1 (6 bases). This CDR3 spans 15 amino acids. From germline, CDR1 is SGDLS and CDR2 YYNGEE. Trimming shortened V by 5 bases and J by 7 bases, and 16 bases separated the two germline ends. The CDR3 reads CASSFSTGGNSPLHF. CDR3 coding DNA: TGTGCCAGCAGTTTTTCGACAGGAGGCAATTCACCCCTCCACTTT.

The chain uses TRBV2 and TRBJ2-5, with D unresolved. This CDR3 is built from 12 residues. Per the germline V gene, CDR1 is SNHLY and CDR2 is FYNNEI. Trimming stripped 6 bases from V and 5 bases from J, with 10 bases between. Written as DNA, the CDR3 is TGTGCCAGCAGGGACCCGGAGGAGACCCAGTACTTC. Translating it yields CASRDPEETQYF.

The chain carries TRBV19 and TRBJ2-3; D perhaps matches TRBD2 (6 bases). Germline V gives CDR1 LNHDA, CDR2 SQIVND (reference sequence). Between the trimmed V and J ends, which lost 10 bases and 6 bases, there was a span of 17 bases. This CDR3 is 13 amino acids long. The CDR3 region has the DNA TGTGCCACCGGGACTGCCCGAGCGGATACGCAGTATTTT. Protein sequence: CATGTARADTQYF. The whole variable domain, filled in from reference TRBV19 and TRBJ2-3, reads DGGITQSPKYLFRKEGQNVTLSCEQNLNHDAMYWYRQDPGQGLRLIYYSQIVNDFQKGDIAEGYSVSREKKESFPLTVTSAQKNPTAFYLCATGTARADTQYFGPGTRLTVL.

This sequence joins TRBV7-9 and TRBJ2-7; 11 bases match TRBD2. Germline assignment: CDR1 SEHNR and CDR2 FQNEAQ (reference sequence). Trimming removed 6 bases from V and 7 bases from J; junction bases left unmatched: 14. The CDR3 is 16 amino acids. This CDR3 is CASSKTLAGGSGEQYF. In nucleotides, the CDR3 is TGTGCCAGCAGTAAAACATTAGCGGGGGGGAGTGGAGAGCAGTACTTC.

J is TRBJ1-5 and V is TRBV19; D remains unclear. Germline CDR1 reads LNHDA; CDR2 reads SQIVND (reference sequence). This CDR3 is built from 13 residues. Trimming removed 1 base from V and 7 bases from J, with 8 bases in between. DNA of the CDR3: TGTGCCAGTAGTATAGGGGTCAACCAGCCCCAGCATTTT. It encodes CASSIGVNQPQHF.

The CDR3 DNA is TGTGCCAGCAGCTCAACAGACAGGGTAGGGGACGAGCAGTACTTC. Its protein product is CASSSTDRVGDEQYF. The chain combines TRBV5-4 with TRBJ2-7; 7 bases match TRBD1. This CDR3 has 15 residues. V lost 3 bases to trimming and J lost 5 bases; unmatched junction nucleotides: 11. Germline V lookup: CDR1 SGHNT, CDR2 YYREEE (reference sequence).

This clone was detected only a few times. The rearrangement uses TRBV19 and TRBJ2-3, with a tentative D call TRBD2 (6 bases). The CDR3 consists of 15 residues. Trimming removed 9 bases from V and 3 bases from J, with 19 bases in between. CDR1 is LNHDA and CDR2 is SQIVND in the germline V gene (reference sequence). The CDR3 loop is CASRAQGGWTDTQYF. The CDR3 coding sequence is TGTGCCAGCCGGGCCCAGGGAGGTTGGACAGATACGCAGTATTTT. Using reference TRBV19 and TRBJ2-3 for the parts outside the CDR3, the full variable domain is DGGITQSPKYLFRKEGQNVTLSCEQNLNHDAMYWYRQDPGQGLRLIYYSQIVNDFQKGDIAEGYSVSREKKESFPLTVTSAQKNPTAFYLCASRAQGGWTDTQYFGPGTRLTVL.

V gene TRBV30 combines with J gene TRBJ1-6, with D possibly TRBD1 on 6 matching bases. V dropped 0 bases and J dropped 0 bases, with 12 bases sitting between them. Looked up from germline, CDR1 is GTSNPN and CDR2 is SVGIG (reference sequence). The CDR3 consists of 17 residues. The CDR3 coding sequence is TGTGCCTGGAGTGTGGCAGGGGCTAGCTCCTATAATTCACCCCTCCACTTT. It encodes CAWSVAGASSYNSPLHF.